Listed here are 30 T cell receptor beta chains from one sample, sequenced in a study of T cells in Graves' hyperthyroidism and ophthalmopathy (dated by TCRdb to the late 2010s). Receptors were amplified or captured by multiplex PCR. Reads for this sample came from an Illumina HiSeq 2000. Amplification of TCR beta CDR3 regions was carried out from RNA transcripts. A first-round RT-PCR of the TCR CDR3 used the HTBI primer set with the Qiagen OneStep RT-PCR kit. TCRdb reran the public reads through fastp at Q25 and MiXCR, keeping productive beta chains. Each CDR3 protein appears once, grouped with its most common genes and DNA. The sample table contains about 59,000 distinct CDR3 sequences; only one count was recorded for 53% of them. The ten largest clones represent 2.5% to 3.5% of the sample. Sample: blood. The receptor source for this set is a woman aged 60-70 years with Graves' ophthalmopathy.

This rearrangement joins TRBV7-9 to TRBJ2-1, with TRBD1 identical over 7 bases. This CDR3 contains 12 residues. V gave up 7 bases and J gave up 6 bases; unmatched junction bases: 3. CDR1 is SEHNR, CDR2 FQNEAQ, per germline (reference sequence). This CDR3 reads CASKRDSNEQFF. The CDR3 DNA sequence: TGTGCCAGCAAGAGGGACAGCAATGAGCAGTTCTTC.

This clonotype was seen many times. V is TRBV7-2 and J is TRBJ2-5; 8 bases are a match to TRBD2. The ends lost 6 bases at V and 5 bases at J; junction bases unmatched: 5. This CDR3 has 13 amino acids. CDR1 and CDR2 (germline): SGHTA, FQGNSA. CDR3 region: CASSIAGFETQYF. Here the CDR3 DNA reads TGTGCCAGCAGTATAGCGGGATTTGAGACCCAGTACTTC.

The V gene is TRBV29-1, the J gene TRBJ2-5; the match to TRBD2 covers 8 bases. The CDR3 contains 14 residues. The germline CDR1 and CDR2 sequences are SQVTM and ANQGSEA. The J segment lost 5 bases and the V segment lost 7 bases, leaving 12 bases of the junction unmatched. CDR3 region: CSAGGGVANETQYF. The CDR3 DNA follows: TGCAGCGCCGGGGGGGGGGTTGCTAATGAGACCCAGTACTTC.

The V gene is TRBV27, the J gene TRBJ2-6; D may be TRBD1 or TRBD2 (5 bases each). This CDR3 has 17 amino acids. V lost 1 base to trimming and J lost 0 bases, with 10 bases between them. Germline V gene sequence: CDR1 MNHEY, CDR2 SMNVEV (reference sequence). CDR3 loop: CASSLLAGSSGANVLTF. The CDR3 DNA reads TGTGCCAGCAGTTTATTGGCAGGGAGCTCTGGGGCCAACGTCCTGACTTTC.

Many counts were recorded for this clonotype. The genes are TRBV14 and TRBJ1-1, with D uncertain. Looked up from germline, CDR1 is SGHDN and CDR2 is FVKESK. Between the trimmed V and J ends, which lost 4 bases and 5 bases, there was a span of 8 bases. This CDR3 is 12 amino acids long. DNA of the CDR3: TGTGCCAGCAGCCGATGGTTAACTGAAGCTTTCTTT. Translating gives CASSRWLTEAFF.

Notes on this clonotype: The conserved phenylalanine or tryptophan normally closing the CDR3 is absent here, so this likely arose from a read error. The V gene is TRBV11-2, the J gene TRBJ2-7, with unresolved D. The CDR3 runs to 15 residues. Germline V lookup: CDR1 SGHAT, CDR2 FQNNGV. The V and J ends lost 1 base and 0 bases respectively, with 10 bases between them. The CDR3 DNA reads TGTGCCAGCAGCTTAGCAGGCACCAACTCCTACGAGCAGTACCTT. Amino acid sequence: CASSLAGTNSYEQYL.

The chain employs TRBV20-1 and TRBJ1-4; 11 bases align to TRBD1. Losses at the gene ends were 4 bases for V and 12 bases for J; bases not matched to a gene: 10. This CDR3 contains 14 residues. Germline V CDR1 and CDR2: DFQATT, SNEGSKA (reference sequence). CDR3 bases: TGCAGTGCTACTACCGGGACAGGGGGAAGGGAACTGTTTTTT. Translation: CSATTGTGGRELFF.

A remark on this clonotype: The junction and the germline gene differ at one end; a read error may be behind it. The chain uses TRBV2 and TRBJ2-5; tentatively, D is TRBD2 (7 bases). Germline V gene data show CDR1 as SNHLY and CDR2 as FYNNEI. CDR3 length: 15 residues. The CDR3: CVSRGGGGFGETQYF. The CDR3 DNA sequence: TGTGTCAGCAGAGGTGGGGGGGGCTTTGGGGAGACCCAGTACTTC.

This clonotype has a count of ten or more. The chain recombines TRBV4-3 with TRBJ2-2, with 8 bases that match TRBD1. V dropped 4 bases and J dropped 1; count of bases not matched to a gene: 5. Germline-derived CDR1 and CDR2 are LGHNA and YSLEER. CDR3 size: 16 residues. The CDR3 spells CASSRSGTGNTGELFF. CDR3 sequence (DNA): TGCGCCAGCAGCCGGTCCGGGACAGGGAACACCGGGGAGCTGTTTTTT.

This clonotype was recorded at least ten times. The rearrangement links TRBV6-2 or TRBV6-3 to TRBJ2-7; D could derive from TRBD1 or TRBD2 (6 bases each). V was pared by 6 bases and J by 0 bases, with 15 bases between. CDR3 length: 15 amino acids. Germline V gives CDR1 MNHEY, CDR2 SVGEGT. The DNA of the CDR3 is TGTGCCAGCAGCTACGGGGGCTCGTTCTCCTACGAGCAGTACTTC. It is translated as CASSYGGSFSYEQYF.

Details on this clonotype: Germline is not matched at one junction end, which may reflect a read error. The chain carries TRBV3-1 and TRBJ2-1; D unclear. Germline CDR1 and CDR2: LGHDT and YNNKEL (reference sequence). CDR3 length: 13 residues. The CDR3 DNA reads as TGTCCCAGCAGCCAAACGGAGTACAATGAGCAGTTCTTC. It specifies CPSSQTEYNEQFF.

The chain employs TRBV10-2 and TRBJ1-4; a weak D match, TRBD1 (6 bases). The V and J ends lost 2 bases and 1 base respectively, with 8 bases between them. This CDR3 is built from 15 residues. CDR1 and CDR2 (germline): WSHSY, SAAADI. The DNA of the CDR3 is TGCGCCAGCAGTGAGACAGGGATAACTAATGAAAAACTGTTTTTT. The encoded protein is CASSETGITNEKLFF.

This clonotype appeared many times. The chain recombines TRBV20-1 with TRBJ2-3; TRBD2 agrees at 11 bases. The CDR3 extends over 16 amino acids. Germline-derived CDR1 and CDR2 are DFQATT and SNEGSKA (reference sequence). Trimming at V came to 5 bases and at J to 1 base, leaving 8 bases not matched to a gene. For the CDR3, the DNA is TGCAGTGCTGGGACTAGCGGTGGTTTTGGCACAGATACGCAGTATTTT. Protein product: CSAGTSGGFGTDTQYF.

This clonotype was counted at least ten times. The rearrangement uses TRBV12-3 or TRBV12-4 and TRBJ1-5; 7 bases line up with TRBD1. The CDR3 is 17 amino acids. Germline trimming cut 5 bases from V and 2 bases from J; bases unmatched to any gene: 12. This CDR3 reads CASSQHRGLDGNQPQHF. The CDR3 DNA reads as TGTGCCAGCAGTCAACACAGGGGTTTGGACGGCAATCAGCCCCAGCATTTT.

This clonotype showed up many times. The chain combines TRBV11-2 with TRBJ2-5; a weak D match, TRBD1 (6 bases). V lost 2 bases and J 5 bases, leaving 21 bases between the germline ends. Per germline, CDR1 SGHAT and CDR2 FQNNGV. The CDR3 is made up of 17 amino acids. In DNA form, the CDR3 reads TGTGCCAGCAGCTTACGGGGAGTGGGGGAAAGGGGGGAGACCCAGTACTTC. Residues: CASSLRGVGERGETQYF.

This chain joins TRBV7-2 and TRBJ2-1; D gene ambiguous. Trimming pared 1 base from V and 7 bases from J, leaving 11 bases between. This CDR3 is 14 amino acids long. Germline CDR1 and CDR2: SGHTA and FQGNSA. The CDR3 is CASSLEPATNEQFF. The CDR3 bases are TGTGCCAGCAGCTTAGAGCCTGCAACTAATGAGCAGTTCTTC.

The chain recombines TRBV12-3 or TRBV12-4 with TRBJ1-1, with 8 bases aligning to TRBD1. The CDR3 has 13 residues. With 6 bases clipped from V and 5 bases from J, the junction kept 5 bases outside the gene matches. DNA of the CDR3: TGTGCCAGCAGCGGACAGGGCCGGACTGAAGCTTTCTTT. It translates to CASSGQGRTEAFF.

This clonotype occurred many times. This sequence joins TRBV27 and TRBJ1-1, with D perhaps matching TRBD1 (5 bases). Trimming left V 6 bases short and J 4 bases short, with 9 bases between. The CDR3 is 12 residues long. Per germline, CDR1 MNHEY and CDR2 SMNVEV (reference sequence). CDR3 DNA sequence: TGTGCCAGCAGGACCGGGGGCACTGAAGCTTTCTTT. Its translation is CASRTGGTEAFF.

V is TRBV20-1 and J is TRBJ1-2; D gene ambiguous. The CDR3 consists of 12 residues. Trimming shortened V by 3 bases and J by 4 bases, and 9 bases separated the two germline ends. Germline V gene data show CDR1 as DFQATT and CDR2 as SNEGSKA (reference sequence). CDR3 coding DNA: TGCAGTGCTAGGGCAGGCGGCTATGGCTACACCTTC. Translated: CSARAGGYGYTF.

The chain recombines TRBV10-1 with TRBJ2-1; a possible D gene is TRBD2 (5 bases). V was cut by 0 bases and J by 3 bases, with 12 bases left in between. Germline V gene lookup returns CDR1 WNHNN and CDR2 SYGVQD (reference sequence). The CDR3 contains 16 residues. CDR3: CASSESFGGLYNEQFF. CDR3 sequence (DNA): TGCGCCAGCAGTGAGTCGTTCGGAGGCCTCTACAATGAGCAGTTCTTC.

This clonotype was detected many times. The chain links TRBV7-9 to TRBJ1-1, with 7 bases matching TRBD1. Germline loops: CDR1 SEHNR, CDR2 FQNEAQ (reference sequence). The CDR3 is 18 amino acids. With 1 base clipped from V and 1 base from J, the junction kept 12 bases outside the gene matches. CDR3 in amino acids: CASSLGGPGGGKNTEAFF. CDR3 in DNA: TGTGCCAGCAGCTTAGGAGGTCCAGGAGGGGGCAAGAACACTGAAGCTTTCTTT. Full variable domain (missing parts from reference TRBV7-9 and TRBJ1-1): DTGVSQNPRHKITKRGQNVTFRCDPISEHNRLYWYRQTLGQGPEFLTYFQNEAQLEKSRLLSDRFSAERPKGSFSTLEIQRTEQGDSAMYLCASSLGGPGGGKNTEAFFGQGTRLTVV.

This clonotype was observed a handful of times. The CDR3 region has the DNA TGTGCAAGTCGCTTAGAATCGGACAGCTCCCGCCCCGTCTACGAGCAGTACTTC. This gives the protein CASRLESDSSRPVYEQYF. The J gene is TRBJ2-7, the V gene TRBV12-2; no check of the table's D call, TRBD2, against the DNA was made. TRBV12-2 is shown as a pseudogene. The CDR3 is 18 residues long.

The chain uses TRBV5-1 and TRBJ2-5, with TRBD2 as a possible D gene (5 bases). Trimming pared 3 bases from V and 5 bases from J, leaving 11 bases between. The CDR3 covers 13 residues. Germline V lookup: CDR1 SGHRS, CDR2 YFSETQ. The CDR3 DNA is TGCGCCAGCAGCTATGGTTGGAGGGAGACCCAGTACTTC. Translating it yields CASSYGWRETQYF.

The CDR3 region is CASSSLAYEQYF. As DNA, the CDR3 is TGTGCCAGTAGTAGTTTGGCCTACGAGCAGTACTTC. The V gene is TRBV19, the J gene TRBJ2-7; D not resolved. Trimming cost V 4 bases and J 2 bases, with 6 bases left between them. Looked up from germline, CDR1 is LNHDA and CDR2 is SQIVND (reference sequence). The CDR3 sequence is 12 residues long.

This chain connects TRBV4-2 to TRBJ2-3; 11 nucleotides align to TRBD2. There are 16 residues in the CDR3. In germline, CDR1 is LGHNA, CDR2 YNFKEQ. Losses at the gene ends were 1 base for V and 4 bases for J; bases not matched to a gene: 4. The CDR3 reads CASSQVAGGDADTQYF. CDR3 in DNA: TGTGCCAGCAGCCAAGTAGCGGGAGGGGACGCAGATACGCAGTATTTT.

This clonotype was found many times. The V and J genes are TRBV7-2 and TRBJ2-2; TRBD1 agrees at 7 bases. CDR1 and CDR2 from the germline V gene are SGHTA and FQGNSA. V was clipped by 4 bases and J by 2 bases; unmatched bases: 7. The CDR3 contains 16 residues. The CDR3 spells CASSSGTALNTGELFF. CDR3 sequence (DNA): TGTGCCAGCAGCTCAGGGACAGCCCTAAACACCGGGGAGCTGTTTTTT.

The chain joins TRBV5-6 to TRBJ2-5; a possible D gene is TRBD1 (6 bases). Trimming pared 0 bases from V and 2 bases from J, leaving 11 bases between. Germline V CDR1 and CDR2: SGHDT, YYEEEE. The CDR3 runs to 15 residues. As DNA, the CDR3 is TGTGCCAGCAGCTTGGCCGGGACATCTCAAGAGACCCAGTACTTC. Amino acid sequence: CASSLAGTSQETQYF. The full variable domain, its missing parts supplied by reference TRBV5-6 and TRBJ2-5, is DAGVTQSPTHLIKTRGQQVTLRCSPKSGHDTVSWYQQALGQGPQFIFQYYEEEERQRGNFPDRFSGHQFPNYSSELNVNALLLGDSALYLCASSLAGTSQETQYFGPGTRLLVL.

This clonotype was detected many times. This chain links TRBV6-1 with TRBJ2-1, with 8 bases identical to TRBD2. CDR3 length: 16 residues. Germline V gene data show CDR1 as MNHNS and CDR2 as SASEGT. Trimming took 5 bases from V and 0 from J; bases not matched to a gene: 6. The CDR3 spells CASSTHGGASYNEQFF. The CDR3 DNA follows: TGTGCCAGCAGTACCCACGGGGGGGCCTCCTACAATGAGCAGTTCTTC.

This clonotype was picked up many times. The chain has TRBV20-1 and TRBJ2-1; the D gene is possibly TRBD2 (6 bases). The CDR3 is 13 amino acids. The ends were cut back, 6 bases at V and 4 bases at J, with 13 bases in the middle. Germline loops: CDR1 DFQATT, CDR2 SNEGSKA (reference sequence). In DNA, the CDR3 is TGCAGTGCAAATGTCGCGGGATACAATGAGCAGTTCTTC. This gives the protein CSANVAGYNEQFF.

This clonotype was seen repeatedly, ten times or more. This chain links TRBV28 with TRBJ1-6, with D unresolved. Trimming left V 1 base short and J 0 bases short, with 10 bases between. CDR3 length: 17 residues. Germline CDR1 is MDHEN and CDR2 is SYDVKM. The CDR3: CASSLFPPGSYNSPLHF. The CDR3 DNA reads TGTGCCAGCAGTTTATTCCCCCCTGGCTCCTATAATTCACCCCTCCACTTT.